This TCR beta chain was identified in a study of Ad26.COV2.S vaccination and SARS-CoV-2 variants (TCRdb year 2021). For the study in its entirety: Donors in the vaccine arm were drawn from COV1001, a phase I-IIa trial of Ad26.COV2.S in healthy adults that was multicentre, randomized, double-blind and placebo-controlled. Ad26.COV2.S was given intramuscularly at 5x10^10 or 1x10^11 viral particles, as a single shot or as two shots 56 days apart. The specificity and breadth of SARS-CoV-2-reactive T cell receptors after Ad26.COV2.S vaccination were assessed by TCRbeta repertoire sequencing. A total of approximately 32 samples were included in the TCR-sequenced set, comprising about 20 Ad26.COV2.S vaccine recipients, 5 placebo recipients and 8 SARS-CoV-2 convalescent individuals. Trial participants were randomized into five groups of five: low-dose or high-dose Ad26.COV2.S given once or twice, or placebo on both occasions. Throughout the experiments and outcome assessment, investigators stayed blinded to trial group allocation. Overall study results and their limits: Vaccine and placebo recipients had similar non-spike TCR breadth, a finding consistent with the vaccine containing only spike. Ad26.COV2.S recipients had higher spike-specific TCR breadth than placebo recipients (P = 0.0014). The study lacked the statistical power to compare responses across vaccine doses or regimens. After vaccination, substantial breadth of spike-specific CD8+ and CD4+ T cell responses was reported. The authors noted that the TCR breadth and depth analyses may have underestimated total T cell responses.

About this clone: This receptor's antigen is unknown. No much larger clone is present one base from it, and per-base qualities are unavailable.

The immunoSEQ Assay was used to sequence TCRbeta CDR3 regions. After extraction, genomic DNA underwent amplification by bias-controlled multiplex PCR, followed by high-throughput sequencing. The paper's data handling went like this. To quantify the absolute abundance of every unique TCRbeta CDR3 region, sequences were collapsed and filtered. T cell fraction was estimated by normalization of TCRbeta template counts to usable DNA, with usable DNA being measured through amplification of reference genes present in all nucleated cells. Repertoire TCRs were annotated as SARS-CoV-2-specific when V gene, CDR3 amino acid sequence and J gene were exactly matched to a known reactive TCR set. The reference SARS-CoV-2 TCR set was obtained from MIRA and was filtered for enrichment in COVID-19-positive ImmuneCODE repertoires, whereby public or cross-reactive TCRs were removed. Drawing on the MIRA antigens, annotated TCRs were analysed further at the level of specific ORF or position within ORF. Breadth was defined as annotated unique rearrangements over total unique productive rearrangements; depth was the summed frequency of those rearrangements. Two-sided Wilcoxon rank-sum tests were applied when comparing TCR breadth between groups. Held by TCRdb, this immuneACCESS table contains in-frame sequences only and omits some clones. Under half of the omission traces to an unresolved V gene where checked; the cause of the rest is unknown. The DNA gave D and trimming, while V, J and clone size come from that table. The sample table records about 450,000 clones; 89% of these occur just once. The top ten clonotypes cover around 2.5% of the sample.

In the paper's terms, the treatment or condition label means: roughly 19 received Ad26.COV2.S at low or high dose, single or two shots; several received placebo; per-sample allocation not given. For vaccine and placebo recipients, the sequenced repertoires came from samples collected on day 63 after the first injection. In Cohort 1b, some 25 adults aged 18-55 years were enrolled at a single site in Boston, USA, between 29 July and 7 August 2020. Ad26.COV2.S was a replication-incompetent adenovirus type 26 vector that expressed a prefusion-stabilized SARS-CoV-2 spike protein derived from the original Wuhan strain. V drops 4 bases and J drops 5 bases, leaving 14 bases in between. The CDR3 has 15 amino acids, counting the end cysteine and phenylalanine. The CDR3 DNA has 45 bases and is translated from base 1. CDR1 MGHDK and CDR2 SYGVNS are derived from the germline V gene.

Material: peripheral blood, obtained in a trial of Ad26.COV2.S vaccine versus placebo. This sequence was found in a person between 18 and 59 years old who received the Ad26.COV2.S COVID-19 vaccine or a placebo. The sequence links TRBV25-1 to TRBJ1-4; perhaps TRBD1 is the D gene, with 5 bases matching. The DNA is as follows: TGTGCCAGCAGTGTCACAGGTTTCCCCAATGAAAAACTGTTTTTT. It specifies CASSVTGFPNEKLFF.